This T cell receptor (beta chain) is from a study of blood T cell repertoires in COVID-19. Across the study: Both acute and convalescent COVID-19 samples were obtained from the United States, Italy and Spain. T cells, B-cell-depleted T cells, or PBMCs supplied cDNA or gDNA.

Per the original data handling: Amplification with reference gene primers provided the estimates of nucleated cell counts. Sequenced by immunoSEQ multiplex PCR; TCRdb stores in-frame clones only, minus some. V, J and clone size were drawn from that table, and D and trimming were deduced from the DNA. The data show about 70,000 clones, roughly nine tenths seen once. The sequencing sample was made of peripheral blood. This TCR derives from a man between 45 and 60 years old with acute or convalescent COVID-19.

The chain's CDR3 is CASSERGSSYEQYF. The DNA of the CDR3 is TGTGCCAGCAGTGAACGAGGGAGCTCCTACGAGCAGTACTTC. The V gene is TRBV25-1, the J gene TRBJ2-7, with a tentative D call TRBD2 (5 bases). V was cut by 2 bases and J by 0 bases, with 8 bases left in between. The CDR3 is made up of 14 amino acids. Germline-derived CDR1 and CDR2 are MGHDK and SYGVNS.